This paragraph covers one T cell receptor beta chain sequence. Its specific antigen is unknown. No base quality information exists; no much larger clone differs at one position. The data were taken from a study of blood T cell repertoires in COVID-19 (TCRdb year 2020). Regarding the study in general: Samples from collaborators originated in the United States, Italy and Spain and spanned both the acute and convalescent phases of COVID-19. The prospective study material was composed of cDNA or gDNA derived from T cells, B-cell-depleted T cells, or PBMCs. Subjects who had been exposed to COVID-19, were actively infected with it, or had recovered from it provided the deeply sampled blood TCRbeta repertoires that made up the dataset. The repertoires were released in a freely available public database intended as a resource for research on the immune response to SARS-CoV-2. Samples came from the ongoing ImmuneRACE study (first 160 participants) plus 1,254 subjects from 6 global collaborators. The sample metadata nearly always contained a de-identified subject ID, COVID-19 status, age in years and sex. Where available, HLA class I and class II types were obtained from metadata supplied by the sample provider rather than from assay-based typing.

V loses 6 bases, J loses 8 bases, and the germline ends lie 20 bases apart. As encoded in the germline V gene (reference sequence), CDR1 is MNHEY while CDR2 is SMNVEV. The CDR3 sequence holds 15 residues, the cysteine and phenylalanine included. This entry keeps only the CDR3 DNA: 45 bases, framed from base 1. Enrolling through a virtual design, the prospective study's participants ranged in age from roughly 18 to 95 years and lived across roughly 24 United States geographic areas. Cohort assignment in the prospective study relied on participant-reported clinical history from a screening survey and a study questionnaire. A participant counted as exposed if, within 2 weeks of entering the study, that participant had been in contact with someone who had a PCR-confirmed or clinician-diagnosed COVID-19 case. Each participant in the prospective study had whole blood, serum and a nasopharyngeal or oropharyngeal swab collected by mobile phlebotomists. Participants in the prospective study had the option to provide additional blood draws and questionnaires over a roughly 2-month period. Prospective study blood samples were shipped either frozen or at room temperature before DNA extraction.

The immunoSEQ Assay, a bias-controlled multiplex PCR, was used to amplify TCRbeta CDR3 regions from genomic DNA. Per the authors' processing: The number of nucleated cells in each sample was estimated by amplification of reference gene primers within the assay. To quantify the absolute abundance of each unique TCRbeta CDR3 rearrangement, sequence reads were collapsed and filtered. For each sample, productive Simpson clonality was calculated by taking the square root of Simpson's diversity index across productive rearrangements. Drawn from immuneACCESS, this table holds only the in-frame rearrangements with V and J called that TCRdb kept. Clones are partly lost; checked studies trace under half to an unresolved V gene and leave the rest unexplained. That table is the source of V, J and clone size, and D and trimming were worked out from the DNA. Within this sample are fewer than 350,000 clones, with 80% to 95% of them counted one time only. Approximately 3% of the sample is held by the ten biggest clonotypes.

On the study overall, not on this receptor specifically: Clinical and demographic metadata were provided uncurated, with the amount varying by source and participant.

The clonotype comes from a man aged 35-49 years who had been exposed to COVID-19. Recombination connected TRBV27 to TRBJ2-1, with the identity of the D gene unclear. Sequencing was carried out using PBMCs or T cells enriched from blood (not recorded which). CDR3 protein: CASRGLVDLQYEQFF. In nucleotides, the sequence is TGTGCCAGCAGGGGCCTGGTAGACCTACAATATGAGCAGTTCTTC.